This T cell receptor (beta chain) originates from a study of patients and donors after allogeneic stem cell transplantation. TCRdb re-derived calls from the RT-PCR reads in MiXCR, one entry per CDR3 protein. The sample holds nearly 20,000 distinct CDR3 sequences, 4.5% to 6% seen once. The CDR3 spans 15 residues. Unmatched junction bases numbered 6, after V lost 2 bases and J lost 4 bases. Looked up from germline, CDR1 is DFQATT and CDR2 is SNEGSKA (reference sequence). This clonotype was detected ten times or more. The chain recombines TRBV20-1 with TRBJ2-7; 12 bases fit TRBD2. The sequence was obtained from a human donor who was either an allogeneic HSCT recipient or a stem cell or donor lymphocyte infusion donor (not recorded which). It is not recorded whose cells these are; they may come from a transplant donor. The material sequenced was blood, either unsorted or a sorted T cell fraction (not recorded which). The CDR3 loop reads CSARRASGRGYEQYF. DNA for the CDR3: TGCAGTGCTAGACGGGCTAGCGGGAGGGGATACGAGCAGTACTTC.